This TCR beta chain was found in a study of blood T cell repertoires in COVID-19. Sequencing used immunoSEQ multiplex PCR; TCRdb keeps in-frame clones, though not all of them. The sample carries 140,000 or so clones, around 90% recorded once. CDR1 and CDR2 (germline): MNHEY, SVGEGT. This CDR3 has 15 amino acids. V lost 6 bases, J lost 2 bases, and 4 bases stayed unmatched. The chain carries TRBV6-2 or TRBV6-3 and TRBJ2-3, with 11 bases that match TRBD2. The clonotype comes from a human donor in a cohort sampled during active COVID-19. Sequenced input: peripheral blood. The CDR3 loop reads CASSTGLADTDTQYF. In DNA form, the CDR3 reads TGTGCCAGCAGCACGGGACTAGCGGACACAGATACGCAGTATTTT.